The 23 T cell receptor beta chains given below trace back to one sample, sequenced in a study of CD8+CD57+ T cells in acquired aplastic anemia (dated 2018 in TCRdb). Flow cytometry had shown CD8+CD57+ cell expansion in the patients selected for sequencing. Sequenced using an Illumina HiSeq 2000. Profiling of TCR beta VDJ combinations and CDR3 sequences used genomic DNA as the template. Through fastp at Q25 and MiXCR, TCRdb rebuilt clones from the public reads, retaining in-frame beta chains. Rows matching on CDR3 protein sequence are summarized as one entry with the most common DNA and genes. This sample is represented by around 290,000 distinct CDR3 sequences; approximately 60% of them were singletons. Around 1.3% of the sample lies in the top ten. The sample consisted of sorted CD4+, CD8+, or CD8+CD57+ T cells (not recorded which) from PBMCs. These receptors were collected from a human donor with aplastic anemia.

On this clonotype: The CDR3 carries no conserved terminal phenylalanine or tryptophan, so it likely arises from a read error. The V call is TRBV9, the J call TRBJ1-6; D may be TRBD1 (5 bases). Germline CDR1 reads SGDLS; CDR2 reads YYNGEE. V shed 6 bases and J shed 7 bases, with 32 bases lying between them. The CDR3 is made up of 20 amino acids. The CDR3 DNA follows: TGTGCCAGCAACACTCCCAGACTTGGGACCAGCCAAACTATGAATTCACCCCTCCACTCT. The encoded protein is CASNTPRLGTSQTMNSPLHS.

As DNA, the CDR3 is TGTGCCAGCAGCCCGGACAGGGGATTGTATCAGCCCCAGCATTTT. It translates to CASSPDRGLYQPQHF. J is TRBJ1-5 and V is TRBV12-3 or TRBV12-4, with 9 bases lining up with TRBD1. The CDR3 has 15 amino acids. The trim removed 6 bases at V and 5 bases at J, leaving 8 bases unmatched.

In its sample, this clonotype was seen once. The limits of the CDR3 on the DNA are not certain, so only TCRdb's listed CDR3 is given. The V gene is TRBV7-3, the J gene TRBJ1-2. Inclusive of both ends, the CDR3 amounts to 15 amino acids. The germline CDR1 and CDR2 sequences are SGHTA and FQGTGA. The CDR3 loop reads CDSSATGESNYGCTF.

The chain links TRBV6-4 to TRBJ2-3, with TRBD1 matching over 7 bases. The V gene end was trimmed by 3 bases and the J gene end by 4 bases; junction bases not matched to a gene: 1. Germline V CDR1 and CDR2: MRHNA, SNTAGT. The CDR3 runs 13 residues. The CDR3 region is CASSDQGADTQYF. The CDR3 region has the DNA TGTGCCAGCAGTGATCAGGGGGCAGATACGCAGTATTTT.

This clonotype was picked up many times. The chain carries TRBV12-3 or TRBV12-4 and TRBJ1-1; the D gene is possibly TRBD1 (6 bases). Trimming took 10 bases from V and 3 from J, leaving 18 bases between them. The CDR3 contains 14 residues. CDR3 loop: CANKRTARDTEAFF. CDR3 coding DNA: TGTGCCAACAAGAGGACAGCTAGGGACACTGAAGCTTTCTTT.

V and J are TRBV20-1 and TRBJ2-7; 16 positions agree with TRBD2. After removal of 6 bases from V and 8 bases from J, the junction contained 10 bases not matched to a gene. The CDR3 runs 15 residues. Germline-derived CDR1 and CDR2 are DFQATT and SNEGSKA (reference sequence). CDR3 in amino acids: CSARLGLAGGRQQYF. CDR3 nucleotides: TGCAGTGCCAGGCTGGGACTAGCGGGAGGGCGGCAGCAGTACTTC.

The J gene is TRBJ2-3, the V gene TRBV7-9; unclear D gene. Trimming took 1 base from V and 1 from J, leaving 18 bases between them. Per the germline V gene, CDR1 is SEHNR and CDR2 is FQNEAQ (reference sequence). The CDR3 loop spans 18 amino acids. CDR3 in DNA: TGTGCCAGCAGCTTAGGGGGTAGGGCTACCCTTCGCACAGATACGCAGTATTTT. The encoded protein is CASSLGGRATLRTDTQYF.

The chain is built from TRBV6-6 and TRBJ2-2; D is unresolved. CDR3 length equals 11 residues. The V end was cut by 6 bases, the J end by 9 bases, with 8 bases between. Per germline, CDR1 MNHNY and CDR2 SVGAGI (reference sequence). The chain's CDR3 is CASRDDRELFF. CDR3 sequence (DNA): TGTGCCAGCAGAGACGACAGGGAGCTGTTTTTT.

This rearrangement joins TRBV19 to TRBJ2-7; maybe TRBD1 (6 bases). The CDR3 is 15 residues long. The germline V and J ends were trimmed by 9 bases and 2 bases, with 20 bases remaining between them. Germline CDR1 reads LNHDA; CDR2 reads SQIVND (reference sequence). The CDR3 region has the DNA TGTGCCAGCAGCTTGGGCGGCAGGGGCCCCTACGAGCAGTACTTC. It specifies CASSLGGRGPYEQYF.

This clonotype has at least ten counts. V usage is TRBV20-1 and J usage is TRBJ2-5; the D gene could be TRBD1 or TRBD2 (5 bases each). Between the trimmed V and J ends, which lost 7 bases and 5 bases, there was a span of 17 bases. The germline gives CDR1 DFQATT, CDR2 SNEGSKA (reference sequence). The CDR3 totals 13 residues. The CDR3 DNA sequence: TGCAGTGTCGCCGGGGTGGGACGGGAGACCCAGTACTTC. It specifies CSVAGVGRETQYF.

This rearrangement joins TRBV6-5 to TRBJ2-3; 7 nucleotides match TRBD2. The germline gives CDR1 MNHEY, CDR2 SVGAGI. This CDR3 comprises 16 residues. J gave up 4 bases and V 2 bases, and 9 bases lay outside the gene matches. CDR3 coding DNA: TGTGCCAGCAGTTACCAAGGAGGCGGGGGATCAGATACGCAGTATTTT. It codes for CASSYQGGGGSDTQYF.

The CDR3 region has the DNA TGTGCCATCAGCCGGACAGGGATTAAGGACACTGAAGCTTTCTTT. It is translated as CAISRTGIKDTEAFF. This chain links TRBV10-3 with TRBJ1-1; 8 positions agree with TRBD1. The J segment lost 3 bases and the V segment lost 6 bases, leaving 9 bases of the junction unmatched. The CDR3 has 15 residues. The germline gives CDR1 ENHRY, CDR2 SYGVKD.

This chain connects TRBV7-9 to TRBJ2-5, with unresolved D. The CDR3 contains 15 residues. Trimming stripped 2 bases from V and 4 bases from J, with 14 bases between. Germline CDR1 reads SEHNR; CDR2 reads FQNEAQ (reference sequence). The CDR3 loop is CASSLTPMAAETQYF. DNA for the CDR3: TGTGCCAGCAGCTTAACGCCGATGGCAGCAGAGACCCAGTACTTC.

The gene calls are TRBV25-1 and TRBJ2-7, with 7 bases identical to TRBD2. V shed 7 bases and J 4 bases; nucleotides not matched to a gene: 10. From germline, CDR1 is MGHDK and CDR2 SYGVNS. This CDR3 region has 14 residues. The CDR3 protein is CASTEGGYGYEQYF. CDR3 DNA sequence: TGTGCCAGCACCGAGGGAGGGTACGGGTACGAGCAGTACTTC.

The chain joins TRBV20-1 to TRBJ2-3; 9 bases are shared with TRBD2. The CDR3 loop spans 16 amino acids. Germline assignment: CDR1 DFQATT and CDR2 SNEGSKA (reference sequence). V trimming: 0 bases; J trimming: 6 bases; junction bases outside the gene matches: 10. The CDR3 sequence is CSARDQSGGQVDTQYF. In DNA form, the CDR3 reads TGCAGTGCTAGAGACCAGAGCGGGGGGCAGGTGGATACGCAGTATTTT.

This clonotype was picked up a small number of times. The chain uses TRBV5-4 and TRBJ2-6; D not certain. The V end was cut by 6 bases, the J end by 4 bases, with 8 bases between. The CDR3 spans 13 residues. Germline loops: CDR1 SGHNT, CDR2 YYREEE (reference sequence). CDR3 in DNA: TGTGCCAGCATAGATCCCGGGGCCAACGTCCTGACTTTC. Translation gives CASIDPGANVLTF.

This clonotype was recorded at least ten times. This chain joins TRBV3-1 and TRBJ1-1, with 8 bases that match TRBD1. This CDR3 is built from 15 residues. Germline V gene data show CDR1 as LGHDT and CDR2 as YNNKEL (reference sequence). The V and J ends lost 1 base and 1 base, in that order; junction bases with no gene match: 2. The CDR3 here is CASSQGTGGNTEAFF. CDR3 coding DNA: TGTGCCAGCAGCCAAGGAACAGGGGGGAACACTGAAGCTTTCTTT.

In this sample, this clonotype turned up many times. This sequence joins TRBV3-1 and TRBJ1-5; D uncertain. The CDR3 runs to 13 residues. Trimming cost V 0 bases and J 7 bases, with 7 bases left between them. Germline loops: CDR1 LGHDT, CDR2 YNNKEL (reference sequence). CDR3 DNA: TGTGCCAGCAGCCAAGACGCGGGACAGCCCCAGCATTTT. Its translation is CASSQDAGQPQHF.

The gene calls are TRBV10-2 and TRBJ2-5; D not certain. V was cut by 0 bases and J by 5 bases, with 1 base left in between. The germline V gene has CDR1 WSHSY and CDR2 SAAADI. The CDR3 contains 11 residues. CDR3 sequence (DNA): TGCGCCAGCAGTGAGTCGGAGACCCAGTACTTC. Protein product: CASSESETQYF.

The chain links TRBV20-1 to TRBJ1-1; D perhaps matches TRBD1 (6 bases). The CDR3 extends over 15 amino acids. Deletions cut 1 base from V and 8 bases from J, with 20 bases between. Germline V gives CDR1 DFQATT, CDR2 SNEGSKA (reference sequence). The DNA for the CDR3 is TGCAGTGCTAGAGGTCGGTTTGCCGGGGGCGGGGAAGCTTTCTTT. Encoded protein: CSARGRFAGGGEAFF.

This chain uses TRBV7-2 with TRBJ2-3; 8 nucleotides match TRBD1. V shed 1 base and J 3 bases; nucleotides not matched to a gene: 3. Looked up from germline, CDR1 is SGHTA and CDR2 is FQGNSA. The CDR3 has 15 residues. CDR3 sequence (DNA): TGTGCCAGCAGCTTAGGCAGGGGGCTGACAGATACGCAGTATTTT. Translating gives CASSLGRGLTDTQYF.

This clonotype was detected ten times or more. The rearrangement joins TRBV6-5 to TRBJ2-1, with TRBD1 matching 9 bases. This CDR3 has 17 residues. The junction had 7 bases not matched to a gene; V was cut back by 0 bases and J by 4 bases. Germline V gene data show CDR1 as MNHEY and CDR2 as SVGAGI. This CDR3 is CASSYSRGTGNYNEQFF. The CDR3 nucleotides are TGTGCCAGCAGTTACTCGAGAGGGACAGGGAATTACAATGAGCAGTTCTTC.

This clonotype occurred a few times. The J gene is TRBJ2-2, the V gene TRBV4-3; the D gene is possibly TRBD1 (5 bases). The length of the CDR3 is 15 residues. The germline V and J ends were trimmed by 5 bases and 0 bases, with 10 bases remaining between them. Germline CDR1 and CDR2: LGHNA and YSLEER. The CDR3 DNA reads TGCGCCAGCAGCTACAGGACCTCGAACACCGGGGAGCTGTTTTTT. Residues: CASSYRTSNTGELFF.